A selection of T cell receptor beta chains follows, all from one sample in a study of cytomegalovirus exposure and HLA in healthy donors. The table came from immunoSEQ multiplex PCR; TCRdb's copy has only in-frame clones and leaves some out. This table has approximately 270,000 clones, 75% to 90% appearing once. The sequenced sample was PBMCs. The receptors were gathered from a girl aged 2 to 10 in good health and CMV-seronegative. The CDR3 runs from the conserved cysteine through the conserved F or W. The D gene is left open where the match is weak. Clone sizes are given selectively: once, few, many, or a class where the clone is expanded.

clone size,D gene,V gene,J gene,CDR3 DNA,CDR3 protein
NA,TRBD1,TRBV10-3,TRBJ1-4,TGTGCCATCCGGGACAGTAATGAAAAACTGTTTTTT,CAIRDSNEKLFF
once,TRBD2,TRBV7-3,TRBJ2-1,TGTGCCAGCAGCCCCTTATACGGCGGGGGGCCGCATGAGCAGTTCTTC,CASSPLYGGGPHEQFF
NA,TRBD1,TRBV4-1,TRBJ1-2,TGCGCCAGCAGCCCGGAGAAGACAGGGTGGCTTGGCTATGGCTACACCTTC,CASSPEKTGWLGYGYTF
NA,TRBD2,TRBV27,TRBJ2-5,TGTGCCAGCAGTTTCCTAGCGGAACAAGAGACCCAGTACTTC,CASSFLAEQETQYF
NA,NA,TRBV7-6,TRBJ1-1,TGTGCCAGCAGCTCCGACGGGGGGTACACTGAAGCTTTCTTT,CASSSDGGYTEAFF
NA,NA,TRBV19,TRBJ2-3,TGTGCCAGCAACCAGGGTATTGTAGGGGATACGCAGTATTTT,CASNQGIVGDTQYF
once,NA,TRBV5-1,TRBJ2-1,TGCGCCAGCAGCTTGGCCCAGGCAGGGAATGAGCAGTTCTTC,CASSLAQAGNEQFF
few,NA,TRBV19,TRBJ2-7,TGTGCCAGTAGTTTGGGGACAACCTTCTACGAGCAGTACTTC,CASSLGTTFYEQYF
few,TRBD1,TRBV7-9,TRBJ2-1,TGTGCCAGCAGCTTACGGGGACAGGGGCGGAATGAGCAGTTCTTC,CASSLRGQGRNEQFF
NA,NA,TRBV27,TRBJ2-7,TGTGCCAGCAGTTTGCGGGGGCCGGCGGGCGACGAGCAGTACTTC,CASSLRGPAGDEQYF
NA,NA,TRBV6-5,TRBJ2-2,TGTGCCAGCAGTCAAACTAGGGGAGGCGGGGAGCTGTTTTTT,CASSQTRGGGELFF
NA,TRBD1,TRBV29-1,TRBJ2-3,TGCAGCGTTGATCCGGACAGGGGGCCTAGCACAGATACGCAGTACTTT,CSVDPDRGPSTDTQYF
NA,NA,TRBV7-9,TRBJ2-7,TGTGCCAGCAGCCGGACAGTTACCTACGAGCAGTACTTC,CASSRTVTYEQYF
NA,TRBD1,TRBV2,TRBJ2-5,TGTGCCAGCAGTAGGGACAGGGTCGAAGAGCAGTACTTC,CASSRDRVEEQYF
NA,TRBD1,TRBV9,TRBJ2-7,TGTGCCAGCAGCGTCTCCGGGACAGGGGGAGTACAGGGGGAGCAGTACTTC,CASSVSGTGGVQGEQYF
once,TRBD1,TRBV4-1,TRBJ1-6,TGCGCCAGCAGCCAATGGACAGGGGAACCCCTCCACTTT,CASSQWTGEPLHF
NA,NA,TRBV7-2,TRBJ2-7,TGTGCCAGCAGCTTTGTCAGTCCAAACTACGAGCAGTACTTC,CASSFVSPNYEQYF
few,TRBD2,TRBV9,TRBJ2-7,TGTGCCAGCAGCTCCCTTAGCGGGGGGAATCCCGAGCAGTACTTC,CASSSLSGGNPEQYF
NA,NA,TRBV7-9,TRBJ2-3,TGTGCCAGCAGCTTAGGCCGGTCGCCTCCCACAGATACGCAGTATTTT,CASSLGRSPPTDTQYF
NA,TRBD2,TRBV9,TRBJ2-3,TGTGCCAGCAGCTTGGCGGGACTAGCGGGAGTATCTGGAGATACGCAGTATTTT,CASSLAGLAGVSGDTQYF
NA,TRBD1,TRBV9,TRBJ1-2,TGTGCCAGCAGCGTAACCGGGACAGGGGGCTACACCTTC,CASSVTGTGGYTF
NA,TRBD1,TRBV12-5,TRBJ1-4,TGTGCTAGTGGTTTGGTACCCACAGGGGCGGCTAATGAAAAACTGTTTTTT,CASGLVPTGAANEKLFF
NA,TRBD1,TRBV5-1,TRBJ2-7,TGCGCCAGCAGCTTGACCCCAGACAGGGCGAATGGCAACGAGCAGTACTTC,CASSLTPDRANGNEQYF
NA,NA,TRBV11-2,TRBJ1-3,TGTGCCAGCAGCTTTAAAACACCTGGAAACACCATATATTTT,CASSFKTPGNTIYF
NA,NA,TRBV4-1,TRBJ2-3,TGCGCCAGCAGCCCGACAGTGATTAGCACAGATACGCAGTATTTT,CASSPTVISTDTQYF
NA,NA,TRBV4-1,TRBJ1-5,TGCGCCAGCAGTCGCGGGGATAGCAATCAGCCCCAGCATTTT,CASSRGDSNQPQHF
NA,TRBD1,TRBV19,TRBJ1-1,TGTGCCAGTAGTTCGTACAGGGGCAACACTGAAGCTTTCTTT,CASSSYRGNTEAFF
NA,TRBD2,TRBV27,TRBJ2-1,TGTGCCAGCAGTTTATGGACTAGCGGGAGGTATGAGTTCTTC,CASSLWTSGRYEFF
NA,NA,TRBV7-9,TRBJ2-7,TGTGCCAGCAGCTTAGGGGCTAGCCCTCCCTACGAGCAGTACTTC,CASSLGASPPYEQYF
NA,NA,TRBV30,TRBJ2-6,TGTGCCTGGATGAGGGCCTCTGGGGCCAACGTCCTGACTTTC,CAWMRASGANVLTF
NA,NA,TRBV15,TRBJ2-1,TGTGCCACCAGCACCGGGGTCGAGTCGACGCAGTTCTTC,CATSTGVESTQFF
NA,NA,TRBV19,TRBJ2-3,TGTGCCAGTAGTACAGGGGCGCGAGACCCTAGCACAGATACGCAGTATTTT,CASSTGARDPSTDTQYF
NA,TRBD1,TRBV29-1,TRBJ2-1,TGCAGCTTGGACAGGGAAAGGTCCTACAATGAGCAGTTCTTC,CSLDRERSYNEQFF